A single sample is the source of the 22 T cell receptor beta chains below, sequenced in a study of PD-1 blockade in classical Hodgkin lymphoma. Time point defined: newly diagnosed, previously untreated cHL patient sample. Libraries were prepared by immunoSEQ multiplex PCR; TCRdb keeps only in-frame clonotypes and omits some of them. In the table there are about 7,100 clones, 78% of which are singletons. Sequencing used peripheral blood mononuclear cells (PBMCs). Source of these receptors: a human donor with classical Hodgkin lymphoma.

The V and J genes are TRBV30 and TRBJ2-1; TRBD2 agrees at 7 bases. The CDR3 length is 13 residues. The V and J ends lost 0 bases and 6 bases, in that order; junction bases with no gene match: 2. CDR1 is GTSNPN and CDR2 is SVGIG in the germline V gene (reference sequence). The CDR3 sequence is CAWSVGTINEQFF. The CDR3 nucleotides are TGTGCCTGGAGTGTAGGGACTATCAATGAGCAGTTCTTC.

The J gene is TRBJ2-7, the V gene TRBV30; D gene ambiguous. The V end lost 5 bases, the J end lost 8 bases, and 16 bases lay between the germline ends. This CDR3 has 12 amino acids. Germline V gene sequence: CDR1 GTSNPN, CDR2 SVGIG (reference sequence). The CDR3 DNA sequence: TGTGCCTGGGAGAAGGACGGACGAAAGCAGTACTTC. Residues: CAWEKDGRKQYF. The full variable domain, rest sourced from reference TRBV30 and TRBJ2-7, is SQTIHQWPATLVQPVGSPLSLECTVEGTSNPNLYWYRQAAGRGLQLLFYSVGIGQISSEVPQNLSASRPQDRQFILSSKKLLLSDSGFYLCAWEKDGRKQYFGPGTRLTVT.

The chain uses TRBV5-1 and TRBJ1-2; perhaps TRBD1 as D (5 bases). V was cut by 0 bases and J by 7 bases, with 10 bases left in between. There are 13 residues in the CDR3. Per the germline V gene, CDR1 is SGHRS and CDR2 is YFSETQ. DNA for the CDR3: TGCGCCAGCAGCTTGGAGGGGTTTCCTGGCTACACCTTC. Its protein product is CASSLEGFPGYTF.

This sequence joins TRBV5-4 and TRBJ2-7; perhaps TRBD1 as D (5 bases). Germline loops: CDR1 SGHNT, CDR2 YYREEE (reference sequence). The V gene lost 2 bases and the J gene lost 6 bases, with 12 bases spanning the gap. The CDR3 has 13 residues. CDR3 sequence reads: CASSFDRRGEQYF. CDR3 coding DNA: TGTGCCAGCAGCTTTGACAGAAGAGGCGAGCAGTACTTC.

CDR3 in amino acids: CATSRDLGRGTDSGNTIYF. The CDR3 coding sequence is TGTGCCACCAGCAGAGATCTGGGCAGGGGAACGGACTCTGGAAACACCATATATTTT. This sequence joins TRBV15 and TRBJ1-3, with D perhaps TRBD1 (6 bases). Looked up from germline, CDR1 is LNHNV and CDR2 is YYDKDF (reference sequence). This CDR3 contains 19 residues. Trimming pared 0 bases from V and 0 bases from J, leaving 18 bases between.

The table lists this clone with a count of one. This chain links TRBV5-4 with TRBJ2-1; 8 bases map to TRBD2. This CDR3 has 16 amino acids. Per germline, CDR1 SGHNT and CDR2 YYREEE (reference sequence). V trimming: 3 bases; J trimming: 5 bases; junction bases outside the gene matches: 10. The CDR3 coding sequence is TGTGCCAGCAGCTGGGGCGGGGGGAATAATAACAATGAGCAGTTCTTC. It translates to CASSWGGGNNNNEQFF.

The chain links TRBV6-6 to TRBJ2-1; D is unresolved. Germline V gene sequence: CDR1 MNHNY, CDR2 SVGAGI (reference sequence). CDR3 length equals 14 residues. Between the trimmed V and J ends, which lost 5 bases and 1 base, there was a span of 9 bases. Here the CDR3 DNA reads TGTGCCAGCAGTCATAGCTCATCCTACAATGAGCAGTTCTTC. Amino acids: CASSHSSSYNEQFF.

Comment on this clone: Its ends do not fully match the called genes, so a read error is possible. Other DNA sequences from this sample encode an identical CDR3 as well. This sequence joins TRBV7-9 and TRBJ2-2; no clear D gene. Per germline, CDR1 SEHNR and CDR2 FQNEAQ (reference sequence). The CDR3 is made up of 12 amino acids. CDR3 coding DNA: TGCGCCAGCAGCTTAGAGACCGGGGAGCTGTTTTTT. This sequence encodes CASSLETGELFF.

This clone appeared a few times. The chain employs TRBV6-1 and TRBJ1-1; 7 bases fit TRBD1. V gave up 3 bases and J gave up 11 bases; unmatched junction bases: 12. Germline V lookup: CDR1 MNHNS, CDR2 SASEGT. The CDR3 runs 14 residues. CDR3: CASSEGGDSLWAFF. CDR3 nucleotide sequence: TGTGCCAGCAGTGAGGGGGGGGACAGCCTTTGGGCTTTCTTT.

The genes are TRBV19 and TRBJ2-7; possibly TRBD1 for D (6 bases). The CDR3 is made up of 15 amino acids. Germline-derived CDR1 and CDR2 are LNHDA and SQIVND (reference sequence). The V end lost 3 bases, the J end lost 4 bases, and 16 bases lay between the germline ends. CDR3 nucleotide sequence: TGTGCCAGTAGTATCGTCGGCAGGGGAGCATACGAGCAGTACTTC. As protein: CASSIVGRGAYEQYF. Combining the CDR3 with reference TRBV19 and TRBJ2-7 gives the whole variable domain DGGITQSPKYLFRKEGQNVTLSCEQNLNHDAMYWYRQDPGQGLRLIYYSQIVNDFQKGDIAEGYSVSREKKESFPLTVTSAQKNPTAFYLCASSIVGRGAYEQYFGPGTRLTVT.

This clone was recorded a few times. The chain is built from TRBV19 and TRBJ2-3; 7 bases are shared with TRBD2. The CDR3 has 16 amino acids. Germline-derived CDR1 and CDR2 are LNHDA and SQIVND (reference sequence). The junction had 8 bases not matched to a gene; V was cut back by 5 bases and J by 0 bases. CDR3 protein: CASSPVGGGSTDTQYF. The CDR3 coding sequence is TGTGCCAGTAGTCCAGTTGGGGGAGGGAGCACAGATACGCAGTATTTT.

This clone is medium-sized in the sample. The CDR3 here is CASSLMVGRYEQYF. The CDR3 DNA reads TGTGCCAGCAGTTTGATGGTGGGACGCTACGAGCAGTACTTC. The chain combines TRBV28 with TRBJ2-7; D is possibly TRBD1 or TRBD2 (5 bases each). The V end was cut by 3 bases, the J end by 3 bases, with 12 bases between. CDR1 is MDHEN and CDR2 is SYDVKM in the germline V gene. The CDR3 length is 14 residues.

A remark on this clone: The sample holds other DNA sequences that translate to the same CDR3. In nucleotides, the CDR3 is TGTGCCAGCTCACCGGAGTCCGGGGCCAACGTCCTGACTTTC. This codes for CASSPESGANVLTF. V usage is TRBV18 and J usage is TRBJ2-6; D not resolved. Germline lookup yields CDR1 KGHSH and CDR2 LQKENI. V lost 3 bases and J 4 bases, leaving 7 bases between the germline ends. The CDR3 extends over 14 amino acids. Supplemented by reference TRBV18 and TRBJ2-6, the full variable domain reads NAGVMQNPRHLVRRRGQEARLRCSPMKGHSHVYWYRQLPEEGLKFMVYLQKENIIDESGMPKERFSAEFPKEGPSILRIQQVVRGDSAAYFCASSPESGANVLTFGAGSRLTVL.

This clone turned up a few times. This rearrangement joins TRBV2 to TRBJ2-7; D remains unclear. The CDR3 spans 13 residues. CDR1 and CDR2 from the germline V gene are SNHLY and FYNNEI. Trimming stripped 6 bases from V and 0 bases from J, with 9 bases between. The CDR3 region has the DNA TGTGCCAGCAGCGCCTTGCGCTCCTACGAGCAGTACTTC. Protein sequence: CASSALRSYEQYF.

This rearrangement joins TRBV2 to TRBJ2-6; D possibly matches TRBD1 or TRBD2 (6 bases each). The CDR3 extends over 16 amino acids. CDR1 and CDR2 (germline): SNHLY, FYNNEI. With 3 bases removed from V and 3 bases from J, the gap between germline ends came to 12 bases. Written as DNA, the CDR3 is TGTGCCAGCAGTGAGGAGGGGGGATATGGGGCCAACGTCCTGACTTTC. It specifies CASSEEGGYGANVLTF.

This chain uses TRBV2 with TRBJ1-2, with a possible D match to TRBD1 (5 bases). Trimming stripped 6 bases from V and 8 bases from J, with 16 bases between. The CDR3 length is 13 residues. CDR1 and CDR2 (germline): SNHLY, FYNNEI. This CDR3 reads CASSYDRPLGYTF. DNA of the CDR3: TGTGCCAGCAGCTACGACAGACCCCTAGGCTACACCTTC.

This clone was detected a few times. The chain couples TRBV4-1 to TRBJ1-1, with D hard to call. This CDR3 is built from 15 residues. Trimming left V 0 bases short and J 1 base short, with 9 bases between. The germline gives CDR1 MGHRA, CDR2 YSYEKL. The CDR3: CASSQEWWSNTEAFF. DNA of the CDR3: TGCGCCAGCAGCCAAGAGTGGTGGTCGAACACTGAAGCTTTCTTT.

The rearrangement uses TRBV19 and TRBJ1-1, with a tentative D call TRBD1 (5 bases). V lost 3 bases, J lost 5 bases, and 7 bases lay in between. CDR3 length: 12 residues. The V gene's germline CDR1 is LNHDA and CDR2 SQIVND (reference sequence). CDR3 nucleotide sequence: TGTGCCAGTAGTATGGGGGAGACTGAAGCTTTCTTT. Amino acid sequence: CASSMGETEAFF.

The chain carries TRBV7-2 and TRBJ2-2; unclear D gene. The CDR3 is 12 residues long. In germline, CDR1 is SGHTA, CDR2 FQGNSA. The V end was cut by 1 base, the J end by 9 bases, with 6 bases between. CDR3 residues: CASSLDRRELFF. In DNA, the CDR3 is TGTGCCAGCAGCTTAGATCGGAGGGAGCTGTTTTTT.

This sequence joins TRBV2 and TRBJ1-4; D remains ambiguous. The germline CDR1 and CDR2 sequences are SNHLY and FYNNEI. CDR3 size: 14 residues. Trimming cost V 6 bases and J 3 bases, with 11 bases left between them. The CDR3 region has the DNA TGTGCCAGCAGATTCGACGGCTCTAATGAAAAACTGTTTTTT. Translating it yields CASRFDGSNEKLFF.

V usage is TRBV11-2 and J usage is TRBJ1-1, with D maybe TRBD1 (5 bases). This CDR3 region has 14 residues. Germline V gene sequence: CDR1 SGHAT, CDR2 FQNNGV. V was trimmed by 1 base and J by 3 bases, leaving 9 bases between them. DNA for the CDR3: TGTGCCAGCAGCTTAGCGGGAGGGGACACTGAAGCTTTCTTT. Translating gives CASSLAGGDTEAFF.

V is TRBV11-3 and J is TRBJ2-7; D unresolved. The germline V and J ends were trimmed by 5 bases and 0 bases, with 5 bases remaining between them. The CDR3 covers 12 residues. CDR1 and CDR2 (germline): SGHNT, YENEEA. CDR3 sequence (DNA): TGTGCCAGCAGCCAATCCTCCTACGAGCAGTACTTC. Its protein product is CASSQSSYEQYF.